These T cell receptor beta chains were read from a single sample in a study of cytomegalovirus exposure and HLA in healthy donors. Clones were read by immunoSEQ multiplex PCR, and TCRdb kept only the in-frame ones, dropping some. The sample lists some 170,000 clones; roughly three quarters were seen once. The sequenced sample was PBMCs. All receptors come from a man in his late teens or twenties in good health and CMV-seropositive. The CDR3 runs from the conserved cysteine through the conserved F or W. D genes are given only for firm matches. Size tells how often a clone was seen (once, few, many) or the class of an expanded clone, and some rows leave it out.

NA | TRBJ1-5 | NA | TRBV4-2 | CASSQTEDQPQHF | TGTGCCAGCAGCCAGACAGAAGATCAGCCCCAGCATTTT
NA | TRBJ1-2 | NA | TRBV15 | CATSRGTGNYGYTF | TGTGCCACCAGCAGAGGCACAGGTAACTATGGCTACACCTTC
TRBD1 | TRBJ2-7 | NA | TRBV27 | CASSLFGTGTSYEQYF | TGTGCCAGCAGTTTATTCGGGACAGGGACTTCCTACGAGCAGTACTTC
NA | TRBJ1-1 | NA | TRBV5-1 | CASSLATANTEAFF | TGCGCCAGCAGCTTGGCGACAGCGAACACTGAAGCTTTCTTT
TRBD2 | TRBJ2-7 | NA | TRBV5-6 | CASSQTSGGASSYEQYF | TGTGCCAGCAGTCAAACTAGCGGGGGGGCCAGCTCCTACGAGCAGTACTTC
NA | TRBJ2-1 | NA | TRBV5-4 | CASSRDTSSYNEQFF | TGTGCCAGCAGCAGAGACACGTCCTCCTACAATGAGCAGTTCTTC
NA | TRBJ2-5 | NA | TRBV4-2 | CASSREPGEETQYF | TGTGCCAGCAGCCGAGAGCCGGGGGAAGAGACCCAGTACTTC
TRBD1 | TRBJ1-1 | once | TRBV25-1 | CASTAGQGETEAFF | TGTGCCAGCACCGCGGGACAGGGGGAGACTGAAGCTTTCTTT
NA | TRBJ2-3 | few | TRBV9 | CASSGLLTSTDTQYF | TGTGCCAGCAGCGGACTTCTCACTAGCACAGATACGCAGTATTTT
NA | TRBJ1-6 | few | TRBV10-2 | CASSEQGSPLHF | TGCGCCAGCAGTGAGCAGGGCTCACCCCTCCACTTT
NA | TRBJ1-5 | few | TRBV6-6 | CASSPDKYPNQPQHF | TGTGCCAGCAGTCCCGACAAATACCCCAATCAGCCCCAGCATTTT
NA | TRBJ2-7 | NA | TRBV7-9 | CASSLARGYEQYF | TGTGCCAGCAGCTTAGCCCGGGGATACGAGCAGTACTTC
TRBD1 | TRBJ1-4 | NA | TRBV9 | CASSVGRGLTNEKLFF | TGTGCCAGCAGCGTCGGCAGGGGGCTCACTAATGAAAAACTGTTTTTT
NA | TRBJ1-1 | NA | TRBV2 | CASSGRYTEAFF | TGTGCCAGCAGTGGCAGATACACTGAAGCTTTCTTT
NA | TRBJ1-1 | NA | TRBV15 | CATSRAVTQNTEAFF | TGTGCCACCAGCAGAGCCGTGACACAAAACACTGAAGCTTTCTTT
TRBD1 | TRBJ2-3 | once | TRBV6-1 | CASSERGGQFTDTQYF | TGTGCCAGCAGTGAAAGAGGGGGACAGTTCACAGATACGCAGTATTTT
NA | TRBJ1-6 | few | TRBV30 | CAWSLMGGRGNSPLHF | TGTGCCTGGAGTCTGATGGGAGGCCGAGGAAATTCACCCCTCCACTTT
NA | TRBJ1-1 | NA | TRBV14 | CASSRGVDGTEAFF | TGTGCCAGCAGCCGCGGGGTTGACGGCACTGAAGCTTTCTTT
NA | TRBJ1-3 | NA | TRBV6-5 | CASSLGGAGNTIYF | TGTGCCAGCAGCCTCGGGGGAGCTGGAAACACCATATATTTT
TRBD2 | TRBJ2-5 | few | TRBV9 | CASSATATSGGSGEQYF | TGTGCCAGCAGCGCCACAGCGACTAGCGGGGGGTCTGGGGAGCAGTACTTC
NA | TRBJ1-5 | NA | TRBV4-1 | CASSQDPSSNQPQHF | TGCGCCAGCAGCCAAGATCCTAGTAGCAATCAGCCCCAGCATTTT